This T cell receptor (beta chain) appears in the sequencing data of a study of cytomegalovirus exposure and HLA in healthy donors. It was with 60 Vbeta and 13 Jbeta primers that the PCR ran. The assay was immunoSEQ multiplex PCR, and TCRdb's table has in-frame clones only and misses some. The sample consists of over 100,000 clones, approximately 10% of them appearing once. Study observations and caveats: In an earlier analysis, in some 500 donors, most V segments appeared productive either ~87% or ~30% of the time. CMV serostatus was the sole immune exposure information available.

This clone has more than one count but fewer than ten. What it binds is not known. This TCR was sampled from a woman between 40 and 55 years old in good health and CMV-seropositive. The specimen sequenced was PBMCs.

DNA of the CDR3: TGTGCCAGCAGCTTAGCTGCCAGGGTGAACACTGAAGCTTTCTTT. Amino acid sequence: CASSLAARVNTEAFF. The V call is TRBV11-1, the J call TRBJ1-1; tentative D call: TRBD1 (5 bases). Germline V lookup: CDR1 SGHAT, CDR2 FQDESV (reference sequence). Trimming took off 0 bases at V and 0 bases at J, with 8 bases between the two ends. The CDR3 consists of 15 residues.